Listed below are T cell receptor beta chains from one sample, sequenced in a study of blood T cell repertoires in COVID-19. This table comes from immunoSEQ multiplex PCR, and its TCRdb copy is limited to in-frame clones, with some not included. The sample lists about 120,000 clones; about three quarters were seen once. The sequencing sample was made of peripheral blood. The receptor set was obtained from a man aged 70 or older with acute or convalescent COVID-19. CDR3s include the opening cysteine and the closing phenylalanine or tryptophan. The order of the fields is clone size, D gene, J gene, V gene, CDR3 length, CDR3 protein, CDR3 DNA. The D gene is left open where the match is weak. The size entry is marked missing in some rows and otherwise reads once, few, many or a size class.

NA	TRBD1	TRBJ1-5	TRBV29-1	13	CSVEEDRGGPQHF	TGCAGCGTTGAGGAGGACAGGGGAGGGCCCCAGCATTTT
NA	TRBD2	TRBJ2-7	TRBV6-5	15	CASSPPSSGSYEQYF	TGTGCCAGCAGTCCTCCGTCTAGCGGGAGCTACGAGCAGTACTTC
NA	TRBD1	TRBJ2-6	TRBV28	17	CASSIWDRGSGANVLTF	TGTGCCAGCAGTATTTGGGACAGGGGCTCTGGGGCCAACGTCCTGACTTTC
NA	TRBD1	TRBJ2-6	TRBV7-2	17	CASSSPTGNEGANVLTF	TGTGCCAGCAGCTCCCCGACAGGGAACGAGGGGGCCAACGTCCTGACTTTC
NA	NA	TRBJ2-7	TRBV19	13	CASSSGSGYEQYF	TGTGCCAGTAGTAGTGGTAGCGGCTACGAGCAGTACTTC
NA	TRBD2	TRBJ2-3	TRBV2	15	CASTSQGGPTDTQYF	TGTGCCAGCACCTCCCAGGGAGGGCCCACAGATACGCAGTATTTT
NA	TRBD1	TRBJ2-6	TRBV3-1/TRBV3-2	18	CASSSPGQPVSGANVLTF	TGTGCCAGCAGTTCTCCGGGACAGCCAGTCTCTGGGGCCAACGTCCTGACTTTC
NA	TRBD1	TRBJ1-1	TRBV7-8	16	CASSLDTGGTNTEAFF	TGTGCCAGCAGCTTAGATACAGGGGGGACGAACACTGAAGCTTTCTTT
NA	TRBD1	TRBJ2-2	TRBV5-1	16	CASSLEGQGAVGELFF	TGCGCCAGCAGCTTGGAAGGACAGGGGGCGGTCGGGGAGCTGTTTTTT
NA	NA	TRBJ2-7	TRBV24-1	13	CATSDPGSDEQYF	TGTGCCACCAGTGACCCAGGGTCAGACGAGCAGTACTTC
NA	NA	TRBJ2-3	TRBV5-5	14	CASSSPRGTDTQYF	TGTGCCAGCAGCTCCCCCCGGGGCACAGATACGCAGTATTTT
NA	TRBD2	TRBJ2-2	TRBV9	17	CASSVAGLAVIGGELFF	TGTGCCAGCAGCGTAGCGGGACTAGCGGTCATAGGGGGGGAGCTGTTTTTT
NA	NA	TRBJ2-1	TRBV25-1	13	CASSASHNNEQFF	TGTGCCAGCAGTGCCAGTCATAACAATGAGCAGTTCTTC
NA	NA	TRBJ2-5	TRBV5-4	14	CASSLGAQAETQYF	TGTGCCAGCAGCTTGGGGGCTCAGGCGGAGACCCAGTACTTC
few	NA	TRBJ2-2	TRBV2	15	CASSEDGRVTGELFF	TGTGCCAGCAGTGAAGACGGCCGGGTCACCGGGGAGCTGTTTTTT
NA	NA	TRBJ2-5	TRBV28	15	CASSSPAQRRETQYF	TGTGCCAGCAGTTCCCCAGCCCAACGGCGGGAGACCCAGTACTTC
NA	NA	TRBJ1-5	TRBV19	17	CASSIATPGWREQPQHF	TGTGCCAGTAGTATAGCGACGCCAGGATGGAGGGAACAGCCCCAGCATTTT
NA	NA	TRBJ1-2	TRBV5-1	13	CASSFAENYGYTF	TGCGCCAGCAGCTTCGCAGAAAACTATGGCTACACCTTC
NA	TRBD2	TRBJ2-2	TRBV5-1	15	CASSRGGEFTGELFF	TGCGCCAGCAGCCGCGGGGGAGAGTTCACCGGGGAGCTGTTTTTT
once	TRBD1	TRBJ2-5	TRBV5-8	16	CASSILTGQYKETQYF	TGTGCCAGCAGCATCCTCACGGGACAGTACAAAGAGACCCAGTACTTC
NA	NA	TRBJ1-5	TRBV6-4	13	CASSVRYNQPQHF	TGTGCCAGCAGTGTACGGTACAATCAGCCCCAGCATTTT
NA	TRBD2	TRBJ2-3	TRBV11-2	16	CASSLGTSGLIDTQYF	TGTGCCAGCAGCCTCGGGACTAGCGGGTTGATAGATACGCAGTATTTT
NA	TRBD1	TRBJ1-1	TRBV5-5	15	CASRQGQGERTEAFF	TGTGCCAGCAGGCAGGGACAGGGGGAACGAACTGAAGCTTTCTTT
few	TRBD1	TRBJ1-5	TRBV4-2	15	CASSQLRDRGEPQHF	TGTGCCAGCAGCCAGCTCCGGGACAGGGGTGAGCCCCAGCATTTT
NA	NA	TRBJ2-7	TRBV18	14	CASSPQGPPWEQYF	TGTGCCAGCTCACCCCAGGGCCCGCCTTGGGAGCAGTACTTC
NA	NA	TRBJ2-3	TRBV6-5	13	CASTLPGTDTQYF	TGTGCCAGCACCCTTCCCGGCACAGATACGCAGTATTTT
NA	TRBD2	TRBJ2-2	TRBV5-1	15	CASSLVLATAGELFF	TGCGCCAGCAGCTTGGTACTAGCGACGGCCGGGGAGCTGTTTTTT
NA	NA	TRBJ1-3	TRBV2	14	CASSTEGGGNTIYF	TGTGCCAGCAGTACAGAAGGGGGAGGAAACACCATATATTTT
NA	TRBD2	TRBJ2-5	TRBV6-2/TRBV6-3	17	CASSYRLAGPSTETQYF	TGTGCCAGCAGTTACAGGTTAGCGGGGCCGTCCACGGAGACCCAGTACTTC